The 32 T cell receptor beta chains below were found in one sample sequenced in a study of tissue T cells after allogeneic stem cell transplantation. TCRdb's copy holds only in-frame clones and misses some; the assay was immunoSEQ multiplex PCR. The table has 9,500 or so clones, around 40% seen once. This sample's time point: mouse harvest day 7 after allogeneic transplant. Mouse grafts combined 10^7 T-cell-depleted bone marrow cells with 10^6 splenic CD5+ T cells. Input material: skin. The receptors originated from a female BALB/c mouse given C57BL/6 T cells with graft-versus-host disease after an allogeneic hematopoietic cell transplant.

As concerns this clone: All gene names here are mouse names. Read sequence stops 1 residue before the CDR3 end, and the germline J gene provides the missing end. The J gene is TRBJ2-4, the V gene TRBV26, with unresolved D. This CDR3 is 13 amino acids long. CDR1 is KGHPV, CDR2 FQNQEV, per germline (reference sequence). Trimming cost V 4 bases and J 2 bases, with 7 bases left between them. CDR3 bases read: TGTGCCAGCAGTCCCTCGGATCAAAACACCTTGTAC. It yields the protein CASSPSDQNTLY. The complete CDR3 sequence is CASSPSDQNTLYF.

The table lists this clone with a few counts. Mouse names are used for the genes. The read ends 1 residue before the CDR3 terminus; that terminus is restored from the germline J gene. The genes are TRBV26 and TRBJ2-5, with TRBD2 matching over 10 bases. Germline V gene lookup returns CDR1 KGHPV and CDR2 FQNQEV (reference sequence). This CDR3 contains 14 residues. The J segment lost 6 bases and the V segment lost 7 bases, leaving 7 bases of the junction unmatched. This chain's CDR3 is CASILGGRGDTQYF. The part of the CDR3 DNA that was read is TGTGCCAGCATCCTGGGGGGGCGCGGGGACACCCAGTAC.

A few counts support this clone. These gene names are mouse names. The CDR3 end falls 1 residue outside the read, so it is completed with the germline J gene. V usage is TRBV15 and J usage is TRBJ2-5; D uncertain. Germline V lookup: CDR1 SGHND, CDR2 FRSKSL. The V end was cut by 5 bases, the J end by 6 bases, with 9 bases between. The CDR3 runs to 12 residues. The CDR3 reads CASSPDTDTQYF. Partial CDR3 DNA: TGTGCCAGCAGTCCAGACACTGACACCCAGTAC.

This clone was counted between two and nine times. Each gene name is a mouse one. The read gets to within 1 residue of the CDR3 end, and the germline J gene fills in the rest. The V call is TRBV3, the J call TRBJ1-3; 7 bases line up with TRBD1. V lost 6 bases and J lost 0; bases outside the gene matches: 2. CDR1 and CDR2 (germline): SNHLY, FYNGKV (reference sequence). CDR3 length: 14 amino acids. The CDR3 loop is CASRTGNSGNTLYF. Partial CDR3 DNA: TGTGCCAGCAGGACAGGGAATTCTGGAAATACGCTCTAT.

As concerns this clone: Genes here carry mouse names. The CDR3 goes on 1 residue after the read ends, and that part is filled in from the germline J gene. This chain connects TRBV5 to TRBJ2-3, with 10 bases identical to TRBD1. Germline CDR1 is LGHNA and CDR2 is YNLKQL (reference sequence). There are 15 residues in the CDR3. J was trimmed by 3 bases and V by 1 base; bases with no gene match: 1. CDR3 sequence reads: CASSQVGQGAETLYF. The DNA read from the CDR3 is TGTGCCAGCAGCCAAGTGGGACAGGGGGCAGAAACGCTGTAT.

As for this clone: Gene names refer to mouse genes. The read finishes 1 residue shy of the CDR3 end, and the germline J gene is used to complete it. This rearrangement joins TRBV3 to TRBJ2-7, with TRBD2 matching 7 bases. Germline CDR1 reads SNHLY; CDR2 reads FYNGKV (reference sequence). The length of the CDR3 is 14 residues. Losses at the gene ends were 1 base for V and 1 base for J; bases not matched to a gene: 1. CDR3 bases read: TGTGCCAGCAGCTTAGACTGGGGATCCTATGAACAGTAC. Encoded protein: CASSLDWGSYEQY. The entire CDR3 sequence reads CASSLDWGSYEQYF.

This clone was observed a handful of times. Gene labels here are mouse ones. The CDR3 sequence is CASSQRGNQDTQYF. Partial CDR3 DNA: TGTGCCAGCAGCCAAAGGGGAAACCAAGACACCCAGTAC. The chain joins TRBV2 to TRBJ2-5, with a weak D call TRBD1 (5 bases). The read ends 1 residue early relative to the CDR3; the germline J gene fills the gap. The V end lost 2 bases, the J end lost 0 bases, and 6 bases lay between the germline ends. Germline V lookup: CDR1 LGHNA, CDR2 YSYQKL. CDR3 length equals 14 residues.

Comment on this clone: Gene names are the mouse ones. Sequencing ends 1 residue short of the CDR3 end; the germline J gene provides the rest. V usage is TRBV17 and J usage is TRBJ2-5; TRBD2 matches 13 bases. From germline, CDR1 is MNHDT and CDR2 YYDKIL. V lost 6 bases, J lost 1 base, and 4 bases stayed unmatched. The CDR3 totals 16 residues. CDR3 DNA, as far as it was read: TGTGCTAGCAGAGGGGACTGGGGGGGGGACCAAGACACCCAGTAC. It translates to CASRGDWGGDQDTQY. In full, the CDR3 reads CASRGDWGGDQDTQYF. Looking up the rest from reference TRBV17 and TRBJ2-5 gives the full variable domain: DTTVKQNPRYKLARVGKPVNLICSQTMNHDTMYWYQKKPNQAPKLLLFYYDKILNREADTFEKFQSSRPNNSFCSLYIGSAGLEYSAMYLCASRGDWGGDQDTQYFGPGTRLLVL.

Worth noting for this clone: Mouse gene names apply. Read coverage stops 1 residue before the CDR3 terminus; the germline J gene supplies the remainder. The chain links TRBV17 to TRBJ1-4; 11 nucleotides line up with TRBD1. The CDR3 is 16 residues long. Trimming at V came to 5 bases and at J to 7 bases, leaving 9 bases not matched to a gene. Germline CDR1 is MNHDT and CDR2 is YYDKIL. Here the CDR3 reads CASSDRTGGRSERLFF. Partial CDR3 DNA: TGTGCTAGCAGTGACCGGACAGGGGGCCGGAGCGAAAGATTATTT.

In regard to this clone: Germline and genes here are mouse. The read ends 1 residue shy of where the CDR3 ends; the end is completed using the germline J gene. The rearrangement uses TRBV3 and TRBJ2-7, with 10 bases aligning to TRBD2. Germline V gene data show CDR1 as SNHLY and CDR2 as FYNGKV (reference sequence). V was clipped by 1 base and J by 6 bases; unmatched bases: 3. This CDR3 region has 14 residues. CDR3 sequence reads: CASSLVGLGVEQYF. Partial CDR3 DNA: TGTGCCAGCAGCTTAGTAGGACTGGGGGTTGAACAGTAC. Full variable domain (missing parts from reference TRBV3 and TRBJ2-7): GPKVLQIPSHQIIDMGQMVTLNCDPVSNHLYFYWYKQILGQQMEFLVNFYNGKVMEKSKLFKDQFSVERPDGSYFTLKIQPTALEDSAVYFCASSLVGLGVEQYFGPGTRLTVL.

About this clone: The gene symbols are mouse symbols. The read terminates 1 residue ahead of where the CDR3 ends, so the germline J gene completes it. Other DNA sequences in the same sample also yield this CDR3. The chain has TRBV26 and TRBJ2-4; D is unresolved. Germline loops: CDR1 KGHPV, CDR2 FQNQEV (reference sequence). Trimming left V 3 bases short and J 0 bases short, with 4 bases between. This CDR3 has 13 residues. CDR3 DNA, as far as it was read: TGTGCCAGCAGTCTACGTAGTCAAAACACCTTGTAC. Translation gives CASSLRSQNTLY. The whole CDR3 reads CASSLRSQNTLYF.

This clone was observed a handful of times. These gene names are mouse names. The read falls 1 residue short of the CDR3 end, and the missing part is taken from the germline J gene. V usage is TRBV26 and J usage is TRBJ2-2; D may be TRBD1 (5 bases). The CDR3 is made up of 15 amino acids. Germline V gene lookup returns CDR1 KGHPV and CDR2 FQNQEV (reference sequence). With 2 bases removed from V and 0 bases from J, the gap between germline ends came to 7 bases. This chain's CDR3 is CASSLGHANTGQLYF. The sequenced CDR3 bases are TGTGCCAGCAGTCTGGGACACGCAAACACCGGGCAGCTCTAC.

Points on this clone: Mouse names are used for the genes. The DNA read from the CDR3 is TGTGCCTGGAGTCTAGTCACTGGGGGGTATGAACAGTAC. It specifies CAWSLVTGGYEQY. The entire CDR3 is CAWSLVTGGYEQYF. The chain couples TRBV31 to TRBJ2-7, with 9 bases lining up with TRBD2. The read gets to within 1 residue of the CDR3 end, and the germline J gene fills in the rest. Losses at the gene ends were 0 bases for V and 4 bases for J; bases not matched to a gene: 4. This CDR3 has 14 residues. Per the germline V gene, CDR1 is GKSSPN and CDR2 is SITVG.

This clone occurred a few times. Mouse gene names and germline throughout. The CDR3 DNA, read in part, is TGTGCCTGGAGTCTCGACTGGGGGTATGAACAGTAC. It translates to CAWSLDWGYEQY. The full CDR3 protein is CAWSLDWGYEQYF. The gene calls are TRBV31 and TRBJ2-7, with 9 bases identical to TRBD2. The CDR3 extends 1 residue past the end of the read, so its final part is completed from the germline J gene. CDR1 is GKSSPN and CDR2 is SITVG in the germline V gene. This CDR3 is 13 amino acids long. V shed 0 bases, J shed 4 bases, and the junction held 1 base outside the gene matches.

There are a few counts of this clone. Genes and germline come from the mouse. The read terminates 1 residue ahead of where the CDR3 ends, so the germline J gene completes it. The V call is TRBV19, the J call TRBJ2-7; 7 nucleotides line up with TRBD1. Germline values: CDR1 FNHDT, CDR2 SITEND (reference sequence). This CDR3 is 13 amino acids long. V lost 4 bases and J lost 4; bases outside the gene matches: 5. The covered CDR3 bases are TGTGCCAGCAGTCCTGACAGGGTTTATGAACAGTAC. Protein: CASSPDRVYEQY. The CDR3 in full is CASSPDRVYEQYF. The complete variable domain, with remaining parts taken from reference TRBV19 and TRBJ2-7, reads GGIITQTPKFLIGQEGQKLTLKCQQNFNHDTMYWYRQDSGKGLRLIYYSITENDLQKGDLSEGYDASREKKSSFSLTVTSAQKNEMAVFLCASSPDRVYEQYFGPGTRLTVL.

This clone has a handful of counts. These gene names are mouse names. The read is 1 residue too short to cover the CDR3 end, so that end is filled in from the germline J gene. The rearrangement links TRBV20 to TRBJ1-1, with TRBD1 matching 10 bases. Germline lookup yields CDR1 GFQATS and CDR2 STVNSAI. V dropped 5 bases and J dropped 6; count of bases not matched to a gene: 0. The CDR3 has 11 amino acids. The CDR3 bases that were read are TGTGGTGCTGGACAGGGGGCAGAAGTCTTC. Protein sequence: CGAGQGAEVF. The whole CDR3 region reads CGAGQGAEVFF.

In its sample, this clone was seen a few times. Germline and genes here are mouse. Sequencing ends 1 residue short of the CDR3 end; the germline J gene provides the rest. J is TRBJ2-7 and V is TRBV13-2; TRBD2 is a possible D gene (7 bases). The germline V and J ends were trimmed by 2 bases and 4 bases, with 10 bases remaining between them. This CDR3 has 13 amino acids. Germline CDR1 is NNHNN and CDR2 is SYGAGS (reference sequence). CDR3 DNA, as far as it was read: TGTGCCAGCGGTGAGAGGGGGGCGTATGAACAGTAC. It specifies CASGERGAYEQY. The whole CDR3 protein reads CASGERGAYEQYF.

This clone came up a few times. Gene names denote mouse genes. The read comes to an end 1 residue before the CDR3 does, leaving the germline J gene to fill in the end. The chain carries TRBV26 and TRBJ1-3; no clear D gene. V shed 5 bases and J shed 3 bases, with 8 bases lying between them. Germline V lookup: CDR1 KGHPV, CDR2 FQNQEV (reference sequence). The CDR3 covers 13 residues. The chain's CDR3 is CASSGRDGNTLYF. CDR3 bases read: TGTGCCAGCAGTGGTAGGGATGGAAATACGCTCTAT. Based on the CDR3 plus reference TRBV26 and TRBJ1-3, the full variable domain is NSKVIQTPRYLVKGQGQKAKMRCIPEKGHPVVFWYQQNKNNEFKFLINFQNQEVLQQIDMTEKRFSAECPSNSPCSLEIQSSEAGDSALYLCASSGRDGNTLYFGEGSRLIVV.

Note on this clone: Gene names follow the mouse nomenclature. The read stops 1 residue short of the end of the CDR3; the missing end is completed from the germline J gene. The chain joins TRBV20 to TRBJ1-5, with D unclear. This CDR3 contains 13 residues. V lost 5 bases, J lost 0 bases, and 8 bases lay in between. The V gene's germline CDR1 is GFQATS and CDR2 STVNSAI. The CDR3 region is CGAARSNNQAPLF. CDR3 bases read: TGTGGTGCTGCCCGATCTAACAACCAGGCTCCGCTT. Full variable domain (rest looked up from reference TRBV20 and TRBJ1-5): GALVYQYPRRTICKSGTSMRMECQAVGFQATSVAWYRQSPQKTFELIALSTVNSAIKYEQNFTQEKFPISHPNLSFSSMTVLNAYLEDRGLYLCGAARSNNQAPLFGEGTRLSVL.

This clone was detected a few times. Mouse gene names and germline throughout. The sequence runs out 1 residue before the end of the CDR3; the remainder is reconstructed from the germline J gene. This sequence joins TRBV19 and TRBJ1-6, with D unresolved. TRBJ1-6 is an open reading frame, and its role is uncertain. Trimming took 0 bases from V and 2 from J, leaving 6 bases between them. This CDR3 has 15 residues. CDR1 FNHDT and CDR2 SITEND come from the germline V gene (reference sequence). CDR3 residues: CASSIGSAYNSPLYF. The covered CDR3 bases are TGTGCCAGCAGTATAGGCAGTGCCTATAATTCGCCCCTCTAC.

Worth noting for this clone: Gene and germline names: mouse. The CDR3 end is not reached by the read, which stops 1 residue before it; the germline J gene fills it in. The V gene is TRBV26, the J gene TRBJ1-5; 12 positions match TRBD1. The CDR3 has 14 amino acids. The V gene's germline CDR1 is KGHPV and CDR2 FQNQEV (reference sequence). The trim removed 4 bases at V and 9 bases at J, leaving 4 bases unmatched. CDR3 amino acids: CASSPGTGGSAPLF. The covered CDR3 bases are TGTGCCAGCAGTCCCGGGACAGGGGGCTCGGCTCCGCTT.

This clone has just a few counts. Any gene name here is a mouse gene name. The read stops 1 residue short of the end of the CDR3; the missing end is completed from the germline J gene. The gene calls are TRBV26 and TRBJ1-1, with D perhaps TRBD1 (5 bases). V was shortened by 4 bases and J by 0 bases, with 6 bases between the two germline ends. There are 13 residues in the CDR3. CDR1 is KGHPV and CDR2 is FQNQEV in the germline V gene (reference sequence). This CDR3 reads CASSRGANTEVFF. The DNA read from the CDR3 is TGTGCCAGCAGTCGAGGGGCAAACACAGAAGTCTTC.

Worth noting for this clone: Gene names follow the mouse nomenclature. The missing CDR3 end, 1 residue past where the read stops, is filled in from the germline J gene. The chain joins TRBV3 to TRBJ2-7; 8 nucleotides match TRBD2. This CDR3 has 13 residues. With V trimmed by 2 bases and J by 7 bases, 4 bases remained unmatched. CDR1 and CDR2 (germline): SNHLY, FYNGKV (reference sequence). The covered CDR3 bases are TGTGCCAGCAGCTTAAAGGGGGGGCGAGAACAGTAC. Encoded protein: CASSLKGGREQY. The entire CDR3 protein is CASSLKGGREQYF. The whole variable domain, remainder taken from reference TRBV3 and TRBJ2-7, is GPKVLQIPSHQIIDMGQMVTLNCDPVSNHLYFYWYKQILGQQMEFLVNFYNGKVMEKSKLFKDQFSVERPDGSYFTLKIQPTALEDSAVYFCASSLKGGREQYFGPGTRLTVL.

This clone appeared a few times. Mouse gene names and germline throughout. The CDR3 goes on 1 residue after the read ends, and that part is filled in from the germline J gene. The chain uses TRBV16 and TRBJ2-1; 9 bases are a match to TRBD2. The CDR3 has 15 amino acids. From germline, CDR1 is SGHSA and CDR2 FRNQAP. Trimming removed 0 bases from V and 4 bases from J; junction bases left unmatched: 1. The CDR3 is CASSLELGGYAEQFF. The part of the CDR3 DNA that was read is TGTGCAAGCAGCTTAGAACTGGGGGGTTATGCTGAGCAGTTC.

Concerning this clone itself: Gene names follow the mouse nomenclature. With the read ending 1 residue before the CDR3 end, the germline J gene is used to fill in that end. The genes are TRBV26 and TRBJ2-5, with TRBD2 identical over 10 bases. V was clipped by 6 bases and J by 3 bases; unmatched bases: 3. Germline V CDR1 and CDR2: KGHPV, FQNQEV (reference sequence). There are 14 residues in the CDR3. CDR3 region: CASRLGGRQDTQYF. The DNA read from the CDR3 is TGTGCCAGCAGGCTGGGGGGGCGGCAAGACACCCAGTAC. Filled out from reference TRBV26 and TRBJ2-5, the complete variable domain reads NSKVIQTPRYLVKGQGQKAKMRCIPEKGHPVVFWYQQNKNNEFKFLINFQNQEVLQQIDMTEKRFSAECPSNSPCSLEIQSSEAGDSALYLCASRLGGRQDTQYFGPGTRLLVL.

Regarding this clone: Here the gene names and germline are mouse. The read halts 1 residue ahead of the CDR3 end, with the missing end drawn from the germline J gene. The chain joins TRBV5 to TRBJ1-3; no clear D gene. Germline V lookup: CDR1 LGHNA, CDR2 YNLKQL (reference sequence). Trimming removed 3 bases from V and 0 bases from J, with 6 bases in between. The CDR3 totals 14 residues. The DNA read from the CDR3 is TGTGCCAGCAGCCATTCAAATTCTGGAAATACGCTCTAT. Translated, it gives CASSHSNSGNTLY. The CDR3 as a whole reads CASSHSNSGNTLYF.

On this clone: Genes and germline are mouse. With the read ending 1 residue before the CDR3 end, the germline J gene is used to fill in that end. Other DNA variants within this sample encode the same CDR3. The genes are TRBV26 and TRBJ2-3; no definite D call. The germline V and J ends were trimmed by 2 bases and 0 bases, with 3 bases remaining between them. In germline, CDR1 is KGHPV, CDR2 FQNQEV (reference sequence). The CDR3 covers 13 residues. The covered CDR3 bases are TGTGCCAGCAGTCTGGGCAGTGCAGAAACGCTGTAT. This translates into CASSLGSAETLY. In full, the CDR3 reads CASSLGSAETLYF.

Worth noting for this clone: The germline and genes are mouse ones. The missing CDR3 end, 1 residue past where the read stops, is filled in from the germline J gene. The J gene is TRBJ1-4, the V gene TRBV26, with 8 positions matching TRBD1. The V and J ends lost 4 bases and 7 bases, in that order; junction bases with no gene match: 5. Per germline, CDR1 KGHPV and CDR2 FQNQEV (reference sequence). The CDR3 extends over 14 amino acids. The CDR3 bases that were read are TGTGCCAGCAGTCCAGGGGGCGCATCCGAAAGATTATTT. Translated, it gives CASSPGGASERLF. The full CDR3 is CASSPGGASERLFF.

In regard to this clone: Gene names denote mouse genes. The read finishes 1 residue shy of the CDR3 end, and the germline J gene is used to complete it. The chain uses TRBV3 and TRBJ1-1; D gene ambiguous. The CDR3 loop spans 13 amino acids. Trimming pared 0 bases from V and 2 bases from J, leaving 4 bases between. In germline, CDR1 is SNHLY, CDR2 FYNGKV (reference sequence). CDR3 bases read: TGTGCCAGCAGCTTAGCATCTAACACAGAAGTCTTC. This sequence encodes CASSLASNTEVF. The CDR3 in full is CASSLASNTEVFF.

This clone appeared a few times. The gene names given are mouse names. Coverage ceases 1 residue before the CDR3 finishes, and the germline J gene fills in the end. The chain recombines TRBV26 with TRBJ1-3; D remains unclear. Trimming removed 3 bases from V and 0 bases from J, with 3 bases in between. This CDR3 is 13 amino acids long. In germline, CDR1 is KGHPV, CDR2 FQNQEV (reference sequence). The CDR3 region is CASSLISGNTLYF. The DNA read from the CDR3 is TGTGCCAGCAGTCTCATTTCTGGAAATACGCTCTAT.

On this clone itself: Mouse gene names apply. The CDR3 is cut off 1 residue early in the read; its end comes from the germline J gene. This sequence joins TRBV26 and TRBJ1-4; no clear D gene. The CDR3 length is 13 residues. The ends were cut back, 7 bases at V and 0 bases at J, with 6 bases in the middle. Per the germline V gene, CDR1 is KGHPV and CDR2 is FQNQEV (reference sequence). The CDR3 sequence: CASTGLSNERLFF. The covered CDR3 bases are TGTGCCAGCACTGGGCTTTCCAACGAAAGATTATTT.

On this clone itself: All gene names here are mouse names. The CDR3 end falls 1 residue outside the read, so it is completed with the germline J gene. This chain links TRBV26 with TRBJ1-6; D uncertain. TRBJ1-6 is an ORF for which the function is uncertain. V dropped 4 bases and J dropped 4 bases, with 8 bases sitting between them. Germline assignment: CDR1 KGHPV and CDR2 FQNQEV (reference sequence). The CDR3 is 14 residues long. CDR3 region: CASSRSQYNSPLYF. Partial CDR3 DNA: TGTGCCAGCAGTCGGTCGCAATATAATTCGCCCCTCTAC.